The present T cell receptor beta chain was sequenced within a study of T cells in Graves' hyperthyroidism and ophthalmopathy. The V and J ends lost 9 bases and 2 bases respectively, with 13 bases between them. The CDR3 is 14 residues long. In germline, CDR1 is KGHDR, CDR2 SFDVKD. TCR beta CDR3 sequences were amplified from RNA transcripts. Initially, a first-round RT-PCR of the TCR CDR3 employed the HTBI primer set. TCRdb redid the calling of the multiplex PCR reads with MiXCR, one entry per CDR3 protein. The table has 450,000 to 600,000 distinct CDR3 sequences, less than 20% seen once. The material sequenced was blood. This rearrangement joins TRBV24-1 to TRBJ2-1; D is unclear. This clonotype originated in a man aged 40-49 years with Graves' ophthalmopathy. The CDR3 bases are TGTGCCACCGCTGACTCATATACCTACAATGAGCAGTTCTTC. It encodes CATADSYTYNEQFF.